The 19 T cell receptor beta chains reported below all come from one sample, sequenced in a study of OX40 agonist ivuxolimab in advanced cancers. Generated by immunoSEQ multiplex PCR, the TCRdb table keeps only in-frame clones and is missing some. This repertoire shows 60,000 to 80,000 clones, around 83% found once; its top ten account for around 1.5%. The input for sequencing was CD4+ or CD8+ T cells sorted from blood, taken in a trial of the OX40 agonist ivuxolimab. The receptor source for this set is an adult with an advanced solid tumor such as melanoma, head and neck, liver or kidney cancer.

This rearrangement joins TRBV28 to TRBJ2-3, with a tentative D call TRBD2 (7 bases). Germline values: CDR1 MDHEN, CDR2 SYDVKM. The CDR3 contains 15 residues. Trimming left V 7 bases short and J 2 bases short, with 16 bases between. The CDR3 loop reads CASTAGGPSTDTQYF. The CDR3 DNA reads as TGTGCCAGCACCGCCGGGGGGCCCTCCACAGATACGCAGTATTTT.

The chain recombines TRBV10-3 with TRBJ2-5; D perhaps matches TRBD2 (6 bases). Trimming pared 10 bases from V and 0 bases from J, leaving 15 bases between. Germline V lookup: CDR1 ENHRY, CDR2 SYGVKD. This CDR3 spans 14 amino acids. The CDR3 DNA follows: TGTGCCACTCGGGGCGGGACGTACCAAGAGACCCAGTACTTC. Its protein is CATRGGTYQETQYF.

This clone has more than one count but fewer than ten. The V call is TRBV6-1, the J call TRBJ1-1; D remains unclear. CDR3 length: 13 amino acids. Germline V gene data show CDR1 as MNHNS and CDR2 as SASEGT. Trimming removed 4 bases from V and 4 bases from J, with 10 bases in between. This CDR3 is CASSARGLTEAFF. The CDR3 nucleotides read TGTGCCAGCAGTGCTCGAGGGCTCACTGAAGCTTTCTTT.

J is TRBJ1-3 and V is TRBV14; D possibly corresponds to TRBD1 (5 bases). CDR1 is SGHDN, CDR2 FVKESK, per germline. CDR3 length equals 16 residues. V was pared by 4 bases and J by 4 bases, with 17 bases between. CDR3 sequence: CASSPLGTAGGNTIYF. For the CDR3, the DNA is TGTGCCAGCAGCCCCCTGGGGACCGCGGGGGGAAACACCATATATTTT.

The CDR3 here is CSVEGLLGDTQYF. DNA for the CDR3: TGCAGCGTAGAGGGACTCTTAGGGGATACGCAGTATTTT. The chain carries TRBV29-1 and TRBJ2-3, with D perhaps matching TRBD2 (6 bases). CDR3 length: 13 amino acids. Germline V lookup: CDR1 SQVTM, CDR2 ANQGSEA. With 6 bases removed from V and 6 bases from J, the gap between germline ends came to 16 bases.

This clone was seen a few times. The V and J genes are TRBV19 and TRBJ1-1; no clear D. The germline V gene has CDR1 LNHDA and CDR2 SQIVND (reference sequence). The V gene lost 9 bases and the J gene lost 1 base, with 12 bases spanning the gap. This CDR3 spans 13 amino acids. The CDR3 loop reads CASAFDGNTEAFF. CDR3 DNA: TGTGCCAGCGCCTTCGACGGGAACACTGAAGCTTTCTTT.

The genes are TRBV10-3 and TRBJ2-1, with 12 bases fitting TRBD1. Germline CDR1 ENHRY, CDR2 SYGVKD. The trim removed 9 bases at V and 9 bases at J, leaving 9 bases unmatched. CDR3 length: 14 amino acids. In nucleotides, the CDR3 is TGTGCCATAACCGGGACAGGGGGCGTCAGTGAGCAGTTCTTC. Protein product: CAITGTGGVSEQFF.

This clone has a handful of counts. The chain is built from TRBV5-5 and TRBJ2-3; D uncertain. V shed 0 bases and J shed 2 bases, with 13 bases lying between them. Germline CDR1 reads SGHKS; CDR2 reads YYEKEE (reference sequence). The CDR3 contains 16 residues. CDR3 bases: TGTGCCAGCAGCTTGGGCTACAGCACTTCCACAGATACGCAGTATTTT. Encoded protein: CASSLGYSTSTDTQYF.

The rearrangement links TRBV20-1 to TRBJ2-7; D gene ambiguous. Germline CDR1 and CDR2: DFQATT and SNEGSKA (reference sequence). CDR3 length: 11 amino acids. With 3 bases removed from V and 0 bases from J, the gap between germline ends came to 3 bases. CDR3 residues: CSASASYEQYF. CDR3 DNA sequence: TGCAGTGCTAGCGCCTCCTACGAGCAGTACTTC.

This chain connects TRBV10-3 to TRBJ1-2; unclear D gene. The germline V and J ends were trimmed by 4 bases and 5 bases, with 11 bases remaining between them. From germline, CDR1 is ENHRY and CDR2 SYGVKD. The CDR3 has 13 residues. The CDR3 region is CAISAGSEYGYTF. The CDR3 DNA reads TGTGCCATCAGTGCAGGTAGTGAATATGGCTACACCTTC.

V gene TRBV27 combines with J gene TRBJ2-3; 7 bases match TRBD2. V lost 6 bases, J lost 5 bases, and 5 bases stayed unmatched. CDR1 is MNHEY, CDR2 SMNVEV, per germline (reference sequence). The CDR3 contains 13 residues. In DNA form, the CDR3 reads TGTGCCAGCAGGGTCGGGAGGCAAGATACGCAGTATTTT. This translates into CASRVGRQDTQYF.

The V and J genes are TRBV10-1 and TRBJ2-2; tentatively, D is TRBD1 (6 bases). The CDR3 length is 12 residues. V shed 6 bases and J shed 4 bases, with 6 bases lying between them. Germline V CDR1 and CDR2: WNHNN, SYGVQD (reference sequence). In nucleotides, the CDR3 is TGCGCCAGCAGACAGGGCACCGGGGAGCTGTTTTTT. This translates into CASRQGTGELFF.

V is TRBV19 and J is TRBJ2-5; D unclear. Germline-derived CDR1 and CDR2 are LNHDA and SQIVND (reference sequence). The CDR3 has 13 residues. The ends were cut back, 7 bases at V and 3 bases at J, with 12 bases in the middle. The CDR3 region is CASKNGYEETQYF. CDR3 sequence (DNA): TGTGCCAGTAAAAACGGATATGAAGAGACCCAGTACTTC.

The chain has TRBV7-2 and TRBJ2-7, with D perhaps given as TRBD1 or TRBD2 (5 bases each). V lost 0 bases and J lost 1, with 7 bases in between. CDR3 length: 14 residues. The germline gives CDR1 SGHTA, CDR2 FQGNSA. CDR3 protein: CASSLAWGSYEQYF. The CDR3 nucleotides read TGTGCCAGCAGCTTAGCCTGGGGGTCCTACGAGCAGTACTTC. The whole variable domain, filled in from reference TRBV7-2 and TRBJ2-7, reads GAGVSQSPSNKVTEKGKDVELRCDPISGHTALYWYRQSLGQGLEFLIYFQGNSAPDKSGLPSDRFSAERTGGSVSTLTIQRTQQEDSAVYLCASSLAWGSYEQYFGPGTRLTVT.

In this sample, this clone turned up a few times. The CDR3 bases are TGTGCCAGCAGCCAAGAGGATGAGCAGTTCTTC. Its protein product is CASSQEDEQFF. The chain employs TRBV4-2 and TRBJ2-1; D gene unclear. The CDR3 runs to 11 residues. The V gene's germline CDR1 is LGHNA and CDR2 YNFKEQ. The ends were cut back, 0 bases at V and 8 bases at J, with 2 bases in the middle.

CDR3 sequence: CSVVRVTEAFF. The CDR3 nucleotides are TGCAGCGTTGTTAGGGTCACTGAAGCTTTCTTT. The J gene is TRBJ1-1, the V gene TRBV29-1, with D unresolved. This CDR3 comprises 11 residues. CDR1 SQVTM and CDR2 ANQGSEA come from the germline V gene. V lost 4 bases to trimming and J lost 4 bases, with 7 bases between them.

This clone was detected only once. The chain couples TRBV7-6 to TRBJ2-2, with D perhaps being TRBD1 or TRBD2 (5 bases each). Germline V gives CDR1 SGHVS, CDR2 FNYEAQ. CDR3 size: 16 residues. V lost 0 bases to trimming and J lost 1 base, with 9 bases between them. CDR3 sequence (DNA): TGTGCCAGCAGCTTAGCGGGACCGCGGAACACCGGGGAGCTGTTTTTT. Translating gives CASSLAGPRNTGELFF.

V is TRBV7-8 and J is TRBJ1-5; D not resolved. Germline V lookup: CDR1 SGHVS, CDR2 FQNEAQ. The V gene lost 4 bases and the J gene lost 3 bases, with 13 bases spanning the gap. The CDR3 consists of 15 residues. The CDR3 nucleotides read TGTGCCAGCAGCTACACGGGCAGGCCCAATCAGCCCCAGCATTTT. Translated: CASSYTGRPNQPQHF.

The V and J genes are TRBV6-4 and TRBJ2-1, with a tentative D call TRBD2 (5 bases). V was clipped by 0 bases and J by 5 bases, with 14 bases between them. CDR3 size: 16 residues. Germline values: CDR1 MRHNA, CDR2 SNTAGT. Here the CDR3 reads CASSDSGGSRHNEQFF. In DNA form, the CDR3 reads TGTGCCAGCAGTGACTCGGGCGGGTCGAGGCACAATGAGCAGTTCTTC.